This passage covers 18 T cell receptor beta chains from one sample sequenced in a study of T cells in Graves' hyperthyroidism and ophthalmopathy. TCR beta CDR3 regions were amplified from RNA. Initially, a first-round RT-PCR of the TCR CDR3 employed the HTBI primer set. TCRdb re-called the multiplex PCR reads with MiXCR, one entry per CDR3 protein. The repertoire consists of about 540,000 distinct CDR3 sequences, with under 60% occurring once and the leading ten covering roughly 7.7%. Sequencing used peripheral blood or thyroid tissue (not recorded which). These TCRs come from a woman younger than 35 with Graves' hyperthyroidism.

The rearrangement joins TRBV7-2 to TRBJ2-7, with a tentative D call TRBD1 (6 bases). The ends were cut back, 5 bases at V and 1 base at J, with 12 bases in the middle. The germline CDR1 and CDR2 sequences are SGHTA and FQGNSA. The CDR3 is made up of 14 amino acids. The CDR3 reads CASSHRDKSYEQYF. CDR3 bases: TGTGCCAGCAGCCACCGGGACAAGTCCTACGAGCAGTACTTC.

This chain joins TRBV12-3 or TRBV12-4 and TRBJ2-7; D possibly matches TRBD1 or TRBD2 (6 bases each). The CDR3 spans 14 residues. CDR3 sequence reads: CASGLGGMSYEQYF. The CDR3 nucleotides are TGTGCTAGTGGTTTAGGGGGGATGTCCTACGAGCAGTACTTC.

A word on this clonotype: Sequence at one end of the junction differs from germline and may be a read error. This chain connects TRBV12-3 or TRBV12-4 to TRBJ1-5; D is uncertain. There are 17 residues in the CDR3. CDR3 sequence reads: CASSETSGKYGNQPRHF. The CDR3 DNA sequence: TGTGCCAGCAGCGAGACTAGCGGGAAATACGGCAATCAGCCCCGGCATTTT.

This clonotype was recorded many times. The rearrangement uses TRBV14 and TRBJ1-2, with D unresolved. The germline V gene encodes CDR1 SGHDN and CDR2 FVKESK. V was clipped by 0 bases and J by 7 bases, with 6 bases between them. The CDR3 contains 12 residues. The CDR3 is CASSQDTTGYTF. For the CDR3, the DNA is TGTGCCAGCAGCCAAGACACCACTGGCTACACCTTC.

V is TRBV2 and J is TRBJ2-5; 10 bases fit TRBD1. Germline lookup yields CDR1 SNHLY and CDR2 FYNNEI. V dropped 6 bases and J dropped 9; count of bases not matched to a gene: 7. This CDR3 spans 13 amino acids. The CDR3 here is CASSGDRGRPQYF. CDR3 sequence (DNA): TGTGCCAGCAGCGGGGACAGGGGTCGGCCCCAGTACTTC.

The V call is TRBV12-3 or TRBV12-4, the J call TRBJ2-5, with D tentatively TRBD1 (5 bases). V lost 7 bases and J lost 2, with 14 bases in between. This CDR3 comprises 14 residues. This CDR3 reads CASTVPDTQETQYF. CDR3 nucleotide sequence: TGTGCCAGCACCGTACCGGACACGCAAGAGACCCAGTACTTC.

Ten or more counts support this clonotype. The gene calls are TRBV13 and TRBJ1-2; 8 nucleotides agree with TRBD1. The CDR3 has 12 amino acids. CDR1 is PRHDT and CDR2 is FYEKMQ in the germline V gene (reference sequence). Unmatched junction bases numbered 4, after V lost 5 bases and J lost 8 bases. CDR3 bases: TGTGCCAGCAGCCCAGGGGGCTCGGGCTACACCTTC. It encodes CASSPGGSGYTF.

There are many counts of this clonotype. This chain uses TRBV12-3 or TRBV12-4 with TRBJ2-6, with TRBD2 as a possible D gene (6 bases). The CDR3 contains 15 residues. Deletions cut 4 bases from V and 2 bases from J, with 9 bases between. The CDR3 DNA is TGTGCCAGCAGTTCATCGGGAGCTGGGGCCAACGTCCTGACTTTC. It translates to CASSSSGAGANVLTF.

The CDR3 coding sequence is TGCAGCGTTGCTGGGGTAAGGGAGACCCAGTACTTC. It specifies CSVAGVRETQYF. The chain combines TRBV29-1 with TRBJ2-5, with D unclear. This CDR3 has 12 residues. V was pared by 4 bases and J by 5 bases, with 11 bases between. Germline V gives CDR1 SQVTM, CDR2 ANQGSEA. Full variable domain (remainder filled in from reference TRBV29-1 and TRBJ2-5): SAVISQKPSRDICQRGTSLTIQCQVDSQVTMMFWYRQQPGQSLTLIATANQGSEATYESGFVIDKFPISRPNLTFSTLTVSNMSPEDSSIYLCSVAGVRETQYFGPGTRLLVL.

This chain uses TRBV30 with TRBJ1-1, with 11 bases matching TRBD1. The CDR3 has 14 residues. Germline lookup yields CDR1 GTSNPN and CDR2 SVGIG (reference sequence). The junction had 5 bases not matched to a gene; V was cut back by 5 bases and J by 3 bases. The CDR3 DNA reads TGTGCCTGGGGACAGGGGGCTCGATACACTGAAGCTTTCTTT. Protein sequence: CAWGQGARYTEAFF. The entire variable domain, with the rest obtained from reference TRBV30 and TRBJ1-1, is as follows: SQTIHQWPATLVQPVGSPLSLECTVEGTSNPNLYWYRQAAGRGLQLLFYSVGIGQISSEVPQNLSASRPQDRQFILSSKKLLLSDSGFYLCAWGQGARYTEAFFGQGTRLTVV.

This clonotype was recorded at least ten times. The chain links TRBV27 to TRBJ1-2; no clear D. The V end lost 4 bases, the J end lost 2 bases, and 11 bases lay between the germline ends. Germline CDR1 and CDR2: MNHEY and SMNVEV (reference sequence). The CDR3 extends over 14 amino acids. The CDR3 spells CASSSRTPNYGYTF. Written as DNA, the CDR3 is TGTGCCAGCAGTTCCCGGACGCCAAACTATGGCTACACCTTC.

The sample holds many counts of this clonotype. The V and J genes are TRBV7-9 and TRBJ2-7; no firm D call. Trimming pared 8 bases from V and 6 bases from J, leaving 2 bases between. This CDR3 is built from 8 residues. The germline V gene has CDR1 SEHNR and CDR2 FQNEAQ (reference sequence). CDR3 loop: CASGEQYF. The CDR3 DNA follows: TGTGCCAGCGGCGAGCAGTACTTC. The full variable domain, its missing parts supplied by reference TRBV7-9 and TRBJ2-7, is DTGVSQNPRHKITKRGQNVTFRCDPISEHNRLYWYRQTLGQGPEFLTYFQNEAQLEKSRLLSDRFSAERPKGSFSTLEIQRTEQGDSAMYLCASGEQYFGPGTRLTVT.

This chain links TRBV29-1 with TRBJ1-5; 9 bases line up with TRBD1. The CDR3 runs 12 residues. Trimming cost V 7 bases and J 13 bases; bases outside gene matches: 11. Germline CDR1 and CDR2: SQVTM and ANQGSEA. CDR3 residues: CSARQGGNEQHF. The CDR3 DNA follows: TGCAGCGCTAGACAGGGGGGGAATGAGCAGCATTTT.

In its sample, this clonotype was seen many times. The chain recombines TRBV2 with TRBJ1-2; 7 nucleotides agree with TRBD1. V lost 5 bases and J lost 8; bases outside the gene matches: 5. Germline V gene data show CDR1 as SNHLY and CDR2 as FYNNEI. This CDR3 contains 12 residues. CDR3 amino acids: CASSRQGEGYTF. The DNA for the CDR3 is TGTGCCAGCAGTCGACAGGGAGAGGGCTACACCTTC.

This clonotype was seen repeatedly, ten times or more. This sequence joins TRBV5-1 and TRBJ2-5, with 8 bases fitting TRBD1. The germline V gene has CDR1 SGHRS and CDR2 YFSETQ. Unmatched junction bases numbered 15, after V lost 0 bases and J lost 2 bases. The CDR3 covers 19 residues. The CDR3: CASSLETRTGFVRQETQYF. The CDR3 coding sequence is TGCGCCAGCAGCTTGGAGACGAGGACAGGGTTCGTGAGGCAAGAGACCCAGTACTTC.

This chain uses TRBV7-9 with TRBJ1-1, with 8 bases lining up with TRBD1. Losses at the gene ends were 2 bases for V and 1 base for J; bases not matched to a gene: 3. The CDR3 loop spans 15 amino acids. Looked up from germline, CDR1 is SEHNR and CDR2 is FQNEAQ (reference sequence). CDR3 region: CASSLFQGANTEAFF. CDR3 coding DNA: TGTGCCAGCAGCTTATTCCAGGGGGCGAACACTGAAGCTTTCTTT.

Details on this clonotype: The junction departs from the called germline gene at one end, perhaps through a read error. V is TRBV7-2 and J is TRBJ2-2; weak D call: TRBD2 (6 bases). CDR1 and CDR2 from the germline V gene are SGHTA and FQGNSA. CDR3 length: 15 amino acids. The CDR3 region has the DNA TGTGCCAGCAGCCTAGCCGGGAGTGTTACCGGGGAGCTGTTTTTT. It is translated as CASSLAGSVTGELFF.

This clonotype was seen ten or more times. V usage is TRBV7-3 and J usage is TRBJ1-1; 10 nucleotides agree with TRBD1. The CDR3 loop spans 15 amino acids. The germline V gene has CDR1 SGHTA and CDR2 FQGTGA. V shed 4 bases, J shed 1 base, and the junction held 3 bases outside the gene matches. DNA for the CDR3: TGTGCCAGCAGCTCGACAGGGGGCACGAACACTGAAGCTTTCTTT. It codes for CASSSTGGTNTEAFF.